The 27 T cell receptor beta chains given below trace back to one sample, sequenced in a study of shared clonotypes between healthy human individuals. Clones were read by immunoSEQ multiplex PCR, and TCRdb kept only the in-frame ones, dropping some. The sample records roughly 2.5 million clones, around nine tenths being singletons. Sequenced material: naive CD4+ T cells sorted from blood. Subset given: CD45RA+ positively selected. Receptors were obtained from a man aged 18 to 29 in good health.

The V call is TRBV27, the J call TRBJ1-5, with a possible D match to TRBD1 (5 bases). Trimming pared 0 bases from V and 9 bases from J, leaving 21 bases between. The CDR3 covers 17 residues. CDR1 and CDR2 from the germline V gene are MNHEY and SMNVEV (reference sequence). In DNA, the CDR3 is TGTGCCAGCAGTTTATCGATTCCCCCGGGGGTGGAGGGGCCCCAGCATTTT. It codes for CASSLSIPPGVEGPQHF.

The chain combines TRBV7-3 with TRBJ2-3; D is unresolved. V lost 5 bases and J 1 base, leaving 13 bases between the germline ends. This CDR3 has 15 residues. Germline CDR1 and CDR2: SGHTA and FQGTGA. As DNA, the CDR3 is TGTGCCAGCAGCCCATCGGTCCGGGGCACAGATACGCAGTATTTT. As protein: CASSPSVRGTDTQYF. The whole variable domain, filled in from reference TRBV7-3 and TRBJ2-3, reads GAGVSQTPSNKVTEKGKYVELRCDPISGHTALYWYRQSLGQGPEFLIYFQGTGAADDSGLPNDRFFAVRPEGSVSTLKIQRTERGDSAVYLCASSPSVRGTDTQYFGPGTRLTVL.

The rearrangement joins TRBV19 to TRBJ1-6; a weak D match, TRBD1 (6 bases). CDR3 length: 17 residues. V was clipped by 5 bases and J by 5 bases, with 19 bases between them. Germline-derived CDR1 and CDR2 are LNHDA and SQIVND (reference sequence). Here the CDR3 reads CASSRLQGGADNSPLHF. CDR3 nucleotides: TGTGCCAGTAGTCGACTACAGGGCGGGGCCGATAATTCACCCCTCCACTTT. The variable domain in full, completed from reference TRBV19 and TRBJ1-6, reads DGGITQSPKYLFRKEGQNVTLSCEQNLNHDAMYWYRQDPGQGLRLIYYSQIVNDFQKGDIAEGYSVSREKKESFPLTVTSAQKNPTAFYLCASSRLQGGADNSPLHFGNGTRLTVT.

Note on this clone: This CDR3 is also generated by other DNA sequences in the sample. The chain carries TRBV5-4 and TRBJ1-2, with D perhaps matching TRBD1 (5 bases). Germline V CDR1 and CDR2: SGHNT, YYREEE (reference sequence). V was clipped by 0 bases and J by 1 base, with 10 bases between them. This CDR3 has 15 amino acids. CDR3: CASSLAGGGNYGYTF. The CDR3 coding sequence is TGTGCCAGCAGCTTGGCCGGGGGGGGTAACTATGGCTACACCTTC.

The chain combines TRBV6-1 with TRBJ1-5; D gene uncertain. The germline gives CDR1 MNHNS, CDR2 SASEGT. The V end lost 2 bases, the J end lost 0 bases, and 17 bases lay between the germline ends. This CDR3 is built from 18 residues. This chain's CDR3 is CASSESGATAYSNQPQHF. In DNA, the CDR3 is TGTGCCAGCAGTGAAAGTGGCGCGACGGCTTATAGCAATCAGCCCCAGCATTTT.

The chain couples TRBV9 to TRBJ1-1; D remains unclear. V was clipped by 4 bases and J by 5 bases, with 18 bases between them. CDR1 and CDR2 from the germline V gene are SGDLS and YYNGEE. The CDR3 loop spans 15 amino acids. This CDR3 reads CASSPLATLGTEAFF. The CDR3 DNA follows: TGTGCCAGCAGCCCCCTAGCCACCTTGGGGACTGAAGCTTTCTTT.

The chain couples TRBV18 to TRBJ2-7, with D unclear. V lost 3 bases, J lost 7 bases, and 16 bases lay in between. The CDR3 is 14 residues long. Germline V gene sequence: CDR1 KGHSH, CDR2 LQKENI. The CDR3: CASSPMGSSLEQYF. CDR3 bases: TGTGCCAGCTCACCGATGGGCTCCTCTTTGGAGCAGTACTTC.

This sequence joins TRBV9 and TRBJ1-2, with 9 bases lining up with TRBD1. The CDR3 length is 14 residues. Germline CDR1 reads SGDLS; CDR2 reads YYNGEE. The V gene end was trimmed by 4 bases and the J gene end by 7 bases; junction bases not matched to a gene: 8. Written as DNA, the CDR3 is TGTGCCAGCAGCTTGTCCCGGGGACAGGGTGGCTACACCTTC. This gives the protein CASSLSRGQGGYTF.

The chain couples TRBV5-1 to TRBJ2-7, with D possibly called TRBD1 or TRBD2 (5 bases each). V was cut by 0 bases and J by 6 bases, with 25 bases left in between. The CDR3 extends over 18 amino acids. CDR1 and CDR2 (germline): SGHRS, YFSETQ. CDR3 nucleotide sequence: TGCGCCAGCAGCTTGGTAGGGTCAGGCCTTGTTGGGGGTCGCGAGCAGTACTTC. Translated, it gives CASSLVGSGLVGGREQYF.

This clone was picked up a small number of times. The chain couples TRBV19 to TRBJ1-6, with TRBD1 matching 7 bases. The J segment lost 7 bases and the V segment lost 5 bases, leaving 2 bases of the junction unmatched. From germline, CDR1 is LNHDA and CDR2 SQIVND (reference sequence). The CDR3 totals 13 residues. CDR3 sequence (DNA): TGTGCCAGTAGTTTACAGGGGAATTCACCCCTCCACTTT. The encoded protein is CASSLQGNSPLHF.

The V call is TRBV5-1, the J call TRBJ1-2; D gene uncertain. Per germline, CDR1 SGHRS and CDR2 YFSETQ. V was pared by 4 bases and J by 0 bases, with 10 bases between. The CDR3 runs 14 residues. The CDR3 protein is CASSPPISNYGYTF. The CDR3 DNA reads TGCGCCAGCAGCCCCCCGATTTCTAACTATGGCTACACCTTC.

V usage is TRBV6-6 and J usage is TRBJ2-3; 10 bases fit TRBD2. The germline gives CDR1 MNHNY, CDR2 SVGAGI (reference sequence). The CDR3 length is 15 residues. The trim removed 0 bases at V and 4 bases at J, leaving 1 base unmatched. The CDR3 region is CASSYSAGGPDTQYF. The CDR3, as DNA: TGTGCCAGCAGTTACTCAGCGGGAGGGCCAGATACGCAGTATTTT.

A remark on this clone: Additional DNA sequences in this sample encode the identical CDR3. The chain couples TRBV6-1 to TRBJ2-2; unclear D gene. The CDR3 is made up of 13 amino acids. V lost 6 bases and J 0 bases, leaving 5 bases between the germline ends. The germline V gene encodes CDR1 MNHNS and CDR2 SASEGT. The CDR3 loop reads CASSAPNTGELFF. Written as DNA, the CDR3 is TGTGCCAGCAGCGCCCCGAACACCGGGGAGCTGTTTTTT.

The J gene is TRBJ1-3, the V gene TRBV5-5; 8 positions agree with TRBD1. CDR3 length: 15 amino acids. Trimming removed 0 bases from V and 4 bases from J; junction bases left unmatched: 3. Germline V gene data show CDR1 as SGHKS and CDR2 as YYEKEE (reference sequence). The CDR3 is CASSLARGPGNTIYF. The CDR3 DNA reads TGTGCCAGCAGCTTGGCCAGGGGGCCGGGAAACACCATATATTTT.

This sequence joins TRBV9 and TRBJ2-7, with 7 bases lining up with TRBD1. Trimming took 8 bases from V and 5 from J; bases not matched to a gene: 7. The CDR3 loop spans 12 amino acids. Looked up from germline, CDR1 is SGDLS and CDR2 is YYNGEE. CDR3 nucleotides: TGTGCCAGGAGACAGGGTCGCGACGAGCAGTACTTC. Translation gives CARRQGRDEQYF.

The chain links TRBV7-9 to TRBJ2-4, with unresolved D. Trimming stripped 3 bases from V and 4 bases from J, with 10 bases between. CDR1 is SEHNR, CDR2 FQNEAQ, per germline (reference sequence). This CDR3 is built from 14 residues. The CDR3 DNA reads as TGTGCCAGCAGCTTGATGGAATCTAAAAACATTCAGTACTTC. Its protein product is CASSLMESKNIQYF.

The chain employs TRBV19 and TRBJ2-7; the match to TRBD1 covers 9 bases. V lost 8 bases to trimming and J lost 4 bases; unmatched junction nucleotides: 9. Per germline, CDR1 LNHDA and CDR2 SQIVND (reference sequence). The CDR3 runs to 14 residues. DNA for the CDR3: TGTGCCAGTCAGGGGACAGGGACTTCTTACGAGCAGTACTTC. Translation gives CASQGTGTSYEQYF.

The chain employs TRBV7-2 and TRBJ2-7, with D unresolved. Looked up from germline, CDR1 is SGHTA and CDR2 is FQGNSA. Between the trimmed V and J ends, which lost 6 bases and 7 bases, there was a span of 16 bases. The CDR3 covers 13 residues. CDR3 sequence (DNA): TGTGCCAGCAGTCCAGTGACTCTGGGGGAGCAGTACTTC. Its protein is CASSPVTLGEQYF.

The chain carries TRBV5-5 and TRBJ1-1; D is undetermined. V lost 4 bases and J lost 5, with 12 bases in between. Germline V gene sequence: CDR1 SGHKS, CDR2 YYEKEE (reference sequence). The CDR3 has 13 residues. In nucleotides, the CDR3 is TGTGCCAGCAGCCTTCTGGCTGGGACTGAAGCTTTCTTT. Translated, it gives CASSLLAGTEAFF. The whole variable domain, remainder taken from reference TRBV5-5 and TRBJ1-1, is DAGVTQSPTHLIKTRGQQVTLRCSPISGHKSVSWYQQVLGQGPQFIFQYYEKEERGRGNFPDRFSARQFPNYSSELNVNALLLGDSALYLCASSLLAGTEAFFGQGTRLTVV.

The chain links TRBV10-1 to TRBJ2-3; 11 bases are a match to TRBD2. The CDR3 is made up of 18 amino acids. Germline-derived CDR1 and CDR2 are WNHNN and SYGVQD (reference sequence). Trimming removed 4 bases from V and 2 bases from J; junction bases left unmatched: 11. CDR3 nucleotides: TGCGCCAGCAGTGGTATGGCCCTAGCGGGAGGACTCACAGATACGCAGTATTTT. Protein: CASSGMALAGGLTDTQYF.

This chain connects TRBV4-1 to TRBJ1-6; TRBD1 aligns across 9 bases. There are 16 residues in the CDR3. V dropped 4 bases and J dropped 8; count of bases not matched to a gene: 9. Germline V gene data show CDR1 as MGHRA and CDR2 as YSYEKL. CDR3 nucleotide sequence: TGCGCCAGCAGCCGCGAGGAGACAGGGGGACATTCACCCCTCCACTTT. This codes for CASSREETGGHSPLHF.

The J gene is TRBJ1-2, the V gene TRBV5-1; D might be TRBD1 (5 bases). Germline CDR1 reads SGHRS; CDR2 reads YFSETQ. The length of the CDR3 is 14 residues. Trimming cost V 3 bases and J 4 bases, with 13 bases left between them. The CDR3 nucleotides are TGCGCCAGCAGCTCAGCCAGGGAAGCCTATGGCTACACCTTC. This translates into CASSSAREAYGYTF.

V usage is TRBV28 and J usage is TRBJ2-5, with a weak D call TRBD1 (5 bases). Trimming took off 6 bases at V and 0 bases at J, with 20 bases between the two ends. This CDR3 has 17 residues. Germline CDR1 MDHEN, CDR2 SYDVKM. The CDR3 reads CASRGAAPMGHQETQYF. DNA for the CDR3: TGTGCCAGCAGAGGGGCAGCTCCCATGGGGCACCAAGAGACCCAGTACTTC.

As DNA, the CDR3 is TGTGCCAGTAGTAGCAGACAAACCCTGTATGGCTACACCTTC. This sequence encodes CASSSRQTLYGYTF. The rearrangement joins TRBV19 to TRBJ1-2; no clear D gene. This CDR3 contains 14 residues. Trimming shortened V by 4 bases and J by 5 bases, and 14 bases separated the two germline ends. The germline CDR1 and CDR2 sequences are LNHDA and SQIVND (reference sequence). Based on the CDR3 plus reference TRBV19 and TRBJ1-2, the full variable domain is DGGITQSPKYLFRKEGQNVTLSCEQNLNHDAMYWYRQDPGQGLRLIYYSQIVNDFQKGDIAEGYSVSREKKESFPLTVTSAQKNPTAFYLCASSSRQTLYGYTFGSGTRLTVV.

This clone was recorded only once. This chain links TRBV5-1 with TRBJ2-7; 9 bases line up with TRBD2. V lost 7 bases to trimming and J lost 0 bases; unmatched junction nucleotides: 8. In germline, CDR1 is SGHRS, CDR2 YFSETQ. The CDR3 loop spans 15 amino acids. The CDR3 is CASRPLAGISYEQYF. For the CDR3, the DNA is TGCGCCAGCCGTCCTCTAGCGGGGATCTCCTACGAGCAGTACTTC.

The V call is TRBV18, the J call TRBJ2-7; 9 bases agree with TRBD1. V shed 5 bases, J shed 3 bases, and the junction held 5 bases outside the gene matches. Per germline, CDR1 KGHSH and CDR2 LQKENI. There are 14 residues in the CDR3. This CDR3 reads CASSRDRANYEQYF. Written as DNA, the CDR3 is TGTGCCAGCTCAAGGGACAGGGCGAACTACGAGCAGTACTTC.

The chain couples TRBV7-8 to TRBJ2-1; D is unclear. Germline CDR1 and CDR2: SGHVS and FQNEAQ. V was clipped by 8 bases and J by 5 bases, with 13 bases between them. The CDR3 runs to 13 residues. The CDR3 DNA sequence: TGTGCCAGCCGAAGGTTCGAAGACAATGAGCAGTTCTTC. It encodes CASRRFEDNEQFF.